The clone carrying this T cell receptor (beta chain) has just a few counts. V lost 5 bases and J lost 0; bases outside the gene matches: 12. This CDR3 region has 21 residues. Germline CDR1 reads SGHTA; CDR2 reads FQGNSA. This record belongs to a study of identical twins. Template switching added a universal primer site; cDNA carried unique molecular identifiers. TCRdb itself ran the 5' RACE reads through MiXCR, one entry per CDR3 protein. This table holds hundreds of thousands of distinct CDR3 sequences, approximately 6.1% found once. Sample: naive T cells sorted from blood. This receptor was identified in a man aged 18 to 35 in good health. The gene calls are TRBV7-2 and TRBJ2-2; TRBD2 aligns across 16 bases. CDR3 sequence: CASSTYSGTSGRASNTGELFF. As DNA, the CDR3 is TGTGCCAGCAGCACGTATTCCGGGACTAGCGGGAGGGCATCGAACACCGGGGAGCTGTTTTTT.